This record covers a single T cell receptor (beta chain). The sample is drawn from a study of blood T cell repertoires in COVID-19. CDR3 length: 16 residues. CDR1 is LNHDA and CDR2 is SQIVND in the germline V gene (reference sequence). Trimming removed 7 bases at V and 0 bases at J, with 16 bases between. Sequencing was performed with immunoSEQ multiplex PCR; in TCRdb, only in-frame clones are kept and a portion is missing. The repertoire has 200,000 or so clones, 75% to 90% of them found once; the top ten carry 6% to 7%. The TCR originated in a woman between 40 and 55 years old with acute or convalescent COVID-19. The sample comprised peripheral blood. The genes are TRBV19 and TRBJ1-3, with D tentatively TRBD1 (5 bases). The CDR3 bases are TGTGCCAGTACGCCCAGGGTCCCCATCTCTGGAAACACCATATATTTT. Translated: CASTPRVPISGNTIYF.